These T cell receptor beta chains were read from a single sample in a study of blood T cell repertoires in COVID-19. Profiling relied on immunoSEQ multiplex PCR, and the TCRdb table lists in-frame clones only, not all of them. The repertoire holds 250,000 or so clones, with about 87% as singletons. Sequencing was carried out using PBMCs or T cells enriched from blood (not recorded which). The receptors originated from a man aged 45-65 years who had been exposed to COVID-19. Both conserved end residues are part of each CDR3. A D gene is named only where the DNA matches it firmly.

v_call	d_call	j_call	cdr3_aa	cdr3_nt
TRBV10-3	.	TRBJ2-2	CAISDRGQAGELFF	TGTGCCATCAGTGACCGGGGTCAGGCCGGGGAGCTGTTTTTT
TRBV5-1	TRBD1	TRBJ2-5	CASIRDSGRYETQYF	TGCGCCAGTATCCGGGACAGCGGACGTTACGAGACCCAGTACTTC
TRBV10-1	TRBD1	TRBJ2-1	CASSVQGAYNEQFF	TGCGCCAGCAGTGTACAGGGGGCTTACAATGAGCAGTTCTTC
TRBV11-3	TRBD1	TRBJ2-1	CASSGQGAGNEQFF	TGTGCCAGCAGCGGACAGGGGGCTGGCAATGAGCAGTTCTTC
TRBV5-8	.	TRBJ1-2	CASSLGADIYGYTF	TGTGCCAGCAGCTTGGGGGCAGATATCTATGGCTACACCTTC
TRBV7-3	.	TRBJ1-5	CASRPDSQDRRLSNQPQHF	TGTGCCAGCAGGCCCGATTCACAGGACAGAAGACTTAGCAATCAGCCCCAGCATTTT
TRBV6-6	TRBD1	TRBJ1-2	CASSLLATGGAGYGYTF	TGTGCCAGCAGTCTACTCGCAACAGGGGGCGCCGGCTATGGCTACACCTTC
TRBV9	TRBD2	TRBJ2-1	CASTAGGRSYNEQFF	TGTGCCAGCACCGCGGGGGGGAGGTCCTACAATGAGCAGTTCTTC
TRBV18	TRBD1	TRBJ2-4	CASSPLGGQGSDIQYF	TGTGCCAGCTCTCCGCTAGGGGGACAGGGGTCCGACATTCAGTACTTC
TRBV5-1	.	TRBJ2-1	CASSLGDTVNEQFF	TGCGCCAGCAGCTTGGGAGACACAGTCAATGAGCAGTTCTTC
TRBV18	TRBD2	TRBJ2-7	CASSQTSFSSYEQYF	TGTGCCAGCTCACAGACTAGCTTCAGCTCCTACGAGCAGTACTTC
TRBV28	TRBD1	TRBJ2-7	CASSFGDRDSYEQYF	TGTGCCAGCAGTTTTGGGGACAGAGATTCCTACGAGCAGTACTTC
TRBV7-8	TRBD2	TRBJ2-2	CASSSIGGAFSGELFF	TGTGCCAGCAGCTCCATCGGGGGGGCCTTCTCCGGGGAGCTGTTTTTT
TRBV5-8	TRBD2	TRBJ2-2	CASSLAAGGPGELFF	TGTGCCAGCAGCTTGGCCGCGGGGGGACCCGGGGAGCTGTTTTTT
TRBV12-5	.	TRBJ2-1	CASVRRGDNEQFF	TGTGCTAGCGTGCGGCGGGGAGACAATGAGCAGTTCTTC